Following are 5 T cell receptor beta chains from one sample sequenced in a study of shared clonotypes between healthy human individuals. The method was immunoSEQ multiplex PCR; TCRdb's version includes in-frame clones alone and lacks a portion of them. The data contain some 2,000,000 clones, over 85% of them seen just once; the ten biggest clones take up 0.1% to 0.15%. Input material: naive CD4+ T cells sorted from blood. Documented subset: CD45RA+ positively selected. These receptors originate from a man between 18 and 29 years old in good health.

The chain couples TRBV6-6 to TRBJ2-7; 10 bases are a match to TRBD1. V dropped 2 bases and J dropped 2; count of bases not matched to a gene: 3. Looked up from germline, CDR1 is MNHNY and CDR2 is SVGAGI (reference sequence). The CDR3 length is 15 residues. The CDR3 protein is CASSYTGTGAYEQYF. CDR3 nucleotide sequence: TGTGCCAGCAGTTACACCGGGACAGGGGCCTACGAGCAGTACTTC.

As to this clone: A junction end diverges from the germline sequence, so it may reflect a read error. The rearrangement links TRBV5-1 to TRBJ2-7, with D unresolved. The CDR3 contains 14 residues. Germline V gene lookup returns CDR1 SGHRS and CDR2 YFSETQ. The CDR3 coding sequence is TGCGCCAGCAGCCCCTCCGGCTCTTTCGGCGAGCAGTGCTTC. It translates to CASSPSGSFGEQCF.

As for this clone: This specimen includes other DNA sequences encoding the same CDR3. V usage is TRBV30 and J usage is TRBJ1-3; D unclear. CDR3 length equals 12 residues. Germline V CDR1 and CDR2: GTSNPN, SVGIG (reference sequence). The V end was cut by 0 bases, the J end by 7 bases, with 7 bases between. The CDR3 region is CAWSVLGNTIYF. CDR3 nucleotide sequence: TGTGCCTGGAGTGTATTAGGGAACACCATATATTTT.

The chain uses TRBV29-1 and TRBJ1-1; D unclear. V was shortened by 6 bases and J by 0 bases, with 8 bases between the two germline ends. The germline CDR1 and CDR2 sequences are SQVTM and ANQGSEA. The CDR3 totals 12 residues. CDR3 coding DNA: TGCAGCGTGCACGAGTTGAACACTGAAGCTTTCTTT. Amino acid sequence: CSVHELNTEAFF.

On this clone: Within the sample, other DNA sequences also encode this same CDR3. V is TRBV6-5 and J is TRBJ1-5, with a tentative D call TRBD1 (6 bases). The CDR3 has 15 amino acids. Per germline, CDR1 MNHEY and CDR2 SVGAGI. The germline V and J ends were trimmed by 5 bases and 2 bases, with 13 bases remaining between them. CDR3 loop: CASSPQGGGNQPQHF. CDR3 nucleotides: TGTGCCAGCAGTCCACAGGGAGGCGGCAATCAGCCCCAGCATTTT.